This TCR beta chain was sequenced for a study of monozygotic twins with cystic fibrosis (dated by TCRdb to about 2021). With respect to the entire study: Barcoded libraries were prepared from 2.5 to 3.5 micrograms of fragmented DNA with 15 PCR cycles. The study compared TCR beta repertoires within and between 16 monozygotic twin pairs with cystic fibrosis to assess genetic influence on V and J gene usage. On the day of blood sampling, twins were ranked among over a thousand cohort participants for weight-for-height and for FEVPerc (FEV1 disease centile). Made up mostly of children and adolescents, the cohort included ten female and six male twin pairs ranging in age from about 2.0 to 36.4 years, with a median of about 8.6 years. Data for three of the twin pairs had already been reported earlier in a different context. Results the study describes overall, beyond this receptor: The cohort was small, and no association was found between shared CDR3 numbers and age, concordance or disease severity. Simpson clonality was generally low (median approximately 0.0089), suggesting a naive-dominated repertoire, with higher clonality in the most severely affected patients. Monozygotic CF twin pairs shared significantly more nucleotide-identical clonotypes within each pair than unrelated CF individuals shared with one another (P = 0.000026, Mann-Whitney). The greatest similarity to the co-twin was observed for V gene usage in 13 of 16 pairs and for J usage in 8 of 16 pairs, which suggested genetic constraints.

The twin pairs came from the European Cystic Fibrosis Twin and Sibling Study Cohort, which recruited patients from about 160 CF clinics across 14 European countries. Both zygosity and CFTR genotype were checked in-house, and zygosity was tested with multiplex PCR across nine short tandem repeat loci. Each twin gave a peripheral blood sample, and clinical parameters were documented on that same day of blood sampling. Genomic DNA was isolated from peripheral blood cells with phenol/chloroform and kept in TE buffer at 4 degrees C. On this clone: Its antigen is not yet known. The junction departs from the called germline gene at one end, perhaps through a read error.

Following the manufacturer's instructions, TCR beta CDR3 regions were amplified by multiplex PCR with the immunoSEQ immune profiling system. Sequencing was performed on an Illumina NextSeq system. The authors' pipeline ran thus. Sequence data were processed on the immunoSEQ Analyzer platform, and clonality was computed as the square root of Simpson's index of productive rearrangements. Jensen-Shannon distance served as the measure of similarity in V and J usage, while OLGA was used to compute CDR3 generation probabilities. Shared CDR3 sequences were searched against the immuneACCESS database (August 2020) and VDJdb (December 2020). Imported from immuneACCESS, the table was reduced by TCRdb to in-frame sequences with V and J called. These copies leave out some clones; in studies compared against another copy, an unresolved V gene accounts for under half, and the cause of the remainder is not known. Clone size and V and J calls were adopted from that table, with D and trimming inferred from the DNA. The sample table shows some 20,000 clones, and nearly 98% are seen once. The top ten clonotypes cover roughly 1.9% of the sample.

Sequences were obtained from blood. This clonotype originated in a woman in her 30s with cystic fibrosis.

The DNA sequence is TGCGCCAGCAGGTTGGATAACTATGGCTACACCTTC. Protein translation: CASRLDNYGYTF. The chain is assembled from TRBV5-1 and TRBJ1-2, with no confident D gene call. The CDR3 runs 12 residues from the cysteine to the phenylalanine. The only DNA kept is the CDR3, 36 bases in frame from the first base. As encoded in the germline V gene, CDR1 is SGHRS while CDR2 is YFSETQ.